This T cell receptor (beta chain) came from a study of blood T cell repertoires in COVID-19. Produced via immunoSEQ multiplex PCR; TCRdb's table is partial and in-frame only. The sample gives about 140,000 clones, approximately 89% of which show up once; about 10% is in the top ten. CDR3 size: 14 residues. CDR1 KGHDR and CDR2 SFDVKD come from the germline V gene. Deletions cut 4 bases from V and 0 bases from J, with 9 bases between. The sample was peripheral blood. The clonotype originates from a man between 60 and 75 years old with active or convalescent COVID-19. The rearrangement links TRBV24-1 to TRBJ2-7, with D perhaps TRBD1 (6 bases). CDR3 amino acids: CATSDPGHSYEQYF. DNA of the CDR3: TGTGCCACCAGTGACCCGGGACACTCCTACGAGCAGTACTTC.